This TCR beta chain was sequenced in a study of Ad26.COV2.S vaccination and SARS-CoV-2 variants. Generated by immunoSEQ multiplex PCR, the TCRdb table keeps only in-frame clones and is missing some. This sample has 250,000 to 300,000 clones, with 87% found just once. On this clone itself: The same CDR3 arises from other DNA sequences in this sample as well.

This CDR3 region has 14 residues. Germline-derived CDR1 and CDR2 are MNHEY and SVGAGI. Trimming stripped 0 bases from V and 1 base from J, with 6 bases between. The sample's treatment: 15 to 20 received Ad26.COV2.S at low or high dose, single or two shots; roughly five received placebo; per-sample allocation not given. Sampling happened 63 days after the first vaccine or placebo injection. This rearrangement joins TRBV6-5 to TRBJ1-1, with D uncertain. This clonotype originated in a person aged 18-65 years who received the Ad26.COV2.S COVID-19 vaccine or a placebo. This specimen was peripheral blood, taken in a trial of Ad26.COV2.S vaccine versus placebo. CDR3 sequence reads: CASSYSPGNTEAFF. The DNA of the CDR3 is TGTGCCAGCAGTTACTCGCCCGGGAACACTGAAGCTTTCTTT.